Many counts were recorded for the clone carrying this T cell receptor (beta chain). The entry originates in a study of Graves' ophthalmopathy and Graves' hyperthyroidism. As the template, RNA transcripts were used to amplify TCR beta CDR3 regions. Amplification began with first-round RT-PCR using HTBI primers, then second-round multiplex PCR was performed. TCRdb independently ran MiXCR on the multiplex PCR reads; one entry per CDR3 protein. The top ten clones hold 10% to 15% of a sample with a few hundred thousand distinct CDR3 sequences, under 20% of them seen once. V lost 4 bases and J 5 bases, leaving 13 bases between the germline ends. The CDR3 extends over 14 amino acids. CDR1 is KGHDR, CDR2 SFDVKD, per germline.

The sequenced sample consisted of peripheral blood. The genes are TRBV24-1 and TRBJ2-5; D gene ambiguous. This sequence was found in an adult man with Graves' ophthalmopathy. The CDR3 loop reads CATSDTTRTETQYF. CDR3 sequence (DNA): TGTGCCACCAGTGACACGACAAGGACCGAGACCCAGTACTTC.